One sample yielded the 16 T cell receptor beta chains listed below, sequenced in a study of T-cell reconstitution after alpha-beta-depleted transplantation in children. Preparation of the TCRbeta library used unique molecular identifiers. TCRdb itself ran the PCR reads through MiXCR, one entry per CDR3 protein. The sample comprises about 300,000 distinct CDR3 sequences, approximately 7.3% of which are singletons, and 9.1% rests with the top ten. Study conclusions and caveats: A year had passed since transplant, and T-cell counts and diversity by then came mostly from newly produced T cells.

These TCRs' antigens remain unknown. The sample consisted of peripheral blood, taken 360 days after TCRalphabeta/CD19-depleted stem cell transplant. The origin of the receptors is a female patient under 10 years old who had a stem cell transplant for Fanconi anemia, so the T cells may come from the graft donor.

This clonotype was counted many times. This rearrangement joins TRBV20-1 to TRBJ2-5; tentative D call: TRBD2 (6 bases). Germline assignment: CDR1 DFQATT and CDR2 SNEGSKA (reference sequence). Trimming removed 6 bases from V and 2 bases from J, with 13 bases in between. This CDR3 is built from 13 residues. CDR3 nucleotide sequence: TGCAGTGCCCTGGGCGGGATTCAAGAGACCCAGTACTTC. Translating gives CSALGGIQETQYF.

The rearrangement uses TRBV20-1 and TRBJ1-1; D ambiguous. With 3 bases removed from V and 4 bases from J, the gap between germline ends came to 9 bases. This CDR3 comprises 12 residues. Germline V lookup: CDR1 DFQATT, CDR2 SNEGSKA (reference sequence). In DNA form, the CDR3 reads TGCAGTGCTAGCCGGGCACGCACTGAAGCTTTCTTT. Translation gives CSASRARTEAFF.

The V and J genes are TRBV5-1 and TRBJ2-3; the D call may be TRBD1 or TRBD2 (5 bases each). The germline gives CDR1 SGHRS, CDR2 YFSETQ. V shed 4 bases and J shed 4 bases, with 16 bases lying between them. The CDR3 extends over 15 amino acids. For the CDR3, the DNA is TGCGCCAGCAGCCCATTACTGCGAGGGGCAGATACGCAGTATTTT. Its translation: CASSPLLRGADTQYF.

This clonotype was recorded many times. This sequence joins TRBV6-1 and TRBJ1-2; TRBD1 matches 9 bases. The CDR3 length is 14 residues. Germline-derived CDR1 and CDR2 are MNHNS and SASEGT. J gave up 4 bases and V 6 bases, and 6 bases lay outside the gene matches. As DNA, the CDR3 is TGTGCCAGCAGCAGAGACAGGGGGGGCTATGGCTACACCTTC. It translates to CASSRDRGGYGYTF.

The rearrangement links TRBV30 to TRBJ2-3; 10 bases are a match to TRBD2. V was pared by 2 bases and J by 6 bases, with 8 bases of the junction left unmatched. The CDR3 is made up of 15 amino acids. Germline V CDR1 and CDR2: GTSNPN, SVGIG (reference sequence). The CDR3, as DNA: TGTGCCTGGAGTAGCGGGAGGGCCAGTGTGGATACGCAGTATTTT. Translated, it gives CAWSSGRASVDTQYF.

The rearrangement joins TRBV28 to TRBJ1-4; D ambiguous. Germline CDR1 reads MDHEN; CDR2 reads SYDVKM. The CDR3 sequence is 15 residues long. V was cut by 5 bases and J by 6 bases, with 16 bases left in between. The CDR3 reads CASSISFGPYEKLFF. The CDR3 coding sequence is TGTGCCAGCAGTATCTCTTTTGGGCCGTATGAAAAACTGTTTTTT.

This clonotype came up many times. The chain employs TRBV9 and TRBJ2-7; the match to TRBD2 covers 8 bases. There are 16 residues in the CDR3. V was clipped by 6 bases and J by 3 bases; unmatched bases: 14. Germline V lookup: CDR1 SGDLS, CDR2 YYNGEE. This CDR3 is CASTPSRAGGLYEQYF. The CDR3 nucleotides are TGTGCCAGCACCCCGAGCAGGGCGGGAGGACTCTACGAGCAGTACTTC.

This clonotype was seen many times. The chain is built from TRBV28 and TRBJ1-2; the D is unclear. Germline CDR1 MDHEN, CDR2 SYDVKM. This CDR3 has 17 amino acids. V gave up 3 bases and J gave up 5 bases, with 22 bases separating them. DNA of the CDR3: TGTGCCAGCAGTTTCGCCGGGATCACTATTTTTAGATATGGCTACACCTTC. Its translation is CASSFAGITIFRYGYTF.

The sample holds a few counts of this clonotype. The chain carries TRBV7-3 and TRBJ2-2; TRBD2 might be the D (5 bases). The CDR3 length is 13 residues. Trimming left V 7 bases short and J 4 bases short, with 10 bases between. The germline CDR1 and CDR2 sequences are SGHTA and FQGTGA. CDR3 DNA sequence: TGTGCCAGCAAACCGGGGAGCACCGGGGAGCTGTTTTTT. Residues: CASKPGSTGELFF. Supplemented by reference TRBV7-3 and TRBJ2-2, the full variable domain reads GAGVSQTPSNKVTEKGKYVELRCDPISGHTALYWYRQSLGQGPEFLIYFQGTGAADDSGLPNDRFFAVRPEGSVSTLKIQRTERGDSAVYLCASKPGSTGELFFGEGSRLTVL.

This clonotype was seen repeatedly, ten times or more. This chain links TRBV25-1 with TRBJ2-3, with D tentatively TRBD1 or TRBD2 (5 bases each). CDR3 length: 16 residues. From germline, CDR1 is MGHDK and CDR2 SYGVNS. Deletions cut 4 bases from V and 5 bases from J, with 19 bases between. CDR3 sequence: CASSAQGAEPGDTQYF. For the CDR3, the DNA is TGTGCCAGCAGTGCCCAGGGAGCAGAACCTGGAGATACGCAGTATTTT. Together with reference TRBV25-1 and TRBJ2-3, the CDR3 gives the full variable domain: EADIYQTPRYLVIGTGKKITLECSQTMGHDKMYWYQQDPGMELHLIHYSYGVNSTEKGDLSSESTVSRIRTEHFPLTLESARPSHTSQYLCASSAQGAEPGDTQYFGPGTRLTVL.

This clonotype was recorded many times. J is TRBJ2-3 and V is TRBV15, with D possibly called TRBD1 or TRBD2 (5 bases each). Trimming cost V 0 bases and J 2 bases, with 12 bases left between them. This CDR3 contains 16 residues. Per the germline V gene, CDR1 is LNHNV and CDR2 is YYDKDF (reference sequence). The CDR3: CATSRDLPGHTDTQYF. The CDR3 DNA is TGTGCCACCAGCAGAGATTTGCCGGGGCACACAGATACGCAGTATTTT.

This clonotype was observed many times. The V gene is TRBV30, the J gene TRBJ2-2; 7 bases match TRBD2. From germline, CDR1 is GTSNPN and CDR2 SVGIG (reference sequence). V trimming: 3 bases; J trimming: 10 bases; junction bases outside the gene matches: 11. This CDR3 region has 14 residues. In nucleotides, the CDR3 is TGTGCCTGGAGAAAAGGCCCTAGCGGCACGGAGCTGTTTTTT. Translated: CAWRKGPSGTELFF.

This clonotype was recorded at least ten times. The chain has TRBV7-2 and TRBJ2-1, with 13 bases fitting TRBD2. There are 14 residues in the CDR3. With 4 bases clipped from V and 12 bases from J, the junction kept 6 bases outside the gene matches. Germline-derived CDR1 and CDR2 are SGHTA and FQGNSA. The CDR3 DNA is TGTGCCAGCAGCTCGGGACTAGCGGGACTTACGCAGTTCTTC. Its translation: CASSSGLAGLTQFF. Filled out from reference TRBV7-2 and TRBJ2-1, the complete variable domain reads GAGVSQSPSNKVTEKGKDVELRCDPISGHTALYWYRQSLGQGLEFLIYFQGNSAPDKSGLPSDRFSAERTGGSVSTLTIQRTQQEDSAVYLCASSSGLAGLTQFFGPGTRLTVL.

The V and J genes are TRBV6-1 and TRBJ2-7; D might be TRBD2 (6 bases). The V end lost 7 bases, the J end lost 4 bases, and 17 bases lay between the germline ends. The germline V gene encodes CDR1 MNHNS and CDR2 SASEGT. The CDR3 loop spans 14 amino acids. CDR3 in amino acids: CASKESGGPYEQYV. The CDR3, as DNA: TGTGCCAGCAAAGAGTCCGGGGGACCTTACGAGCAGTACGTC.

This clonotype was seen ten or more times. J is TRBJ2-7 and V is TRBV18; D remains unclear. This CDR3 is 11 amino acids long. V dropped 1 base and J dropped 4 bases, with 2 bases sitting between them. In germline, CDR1 is KGHSH, CDR2 LQKENI. The CDR3 bases are TGTGCCAGCTCACCACAATACGAGCAGTACTTC. This sequence encodes CASSPQYEQYF.

V is TRBV7-8 and J is TRBJ2-5, with D perhaps matching TRBD1 (6 bases). Germline CDR1 reads SGHVS; CDR2 reads FQNEAQ. The V end lost 7 bases, the J end lost 7 bases, and 34 bases lay between the germline ends. CDR3 length: 19 amino acids. The CDR3 here is CASTLLGGQGKRMRGTQYF. The CDR3 DNA reads as TGTGCCAGCACCCTTCTTGGTGGTCAGGGGAAGCGGATGAGAGGGACCCAGTACTTC.